The 9 T cell receptor beta chains reported below all come from one sample, sequenced in a study of blood T cell repertoires in COVID-19. Generated by immunoSEQ multiplex PCR, the TCRdb table keeps only in-frame clones and is missing some. The sample includes 200,000 or so clones, around 88% of them seen just once. Sequencing was done on a sample of PBMCs or T cells enriched from blood (not recorded which). The receptors were gathered from a woman aged 40 to 50 with acute COVID-19.

The gene calls are TRBV6-5 and TRBJ1-3, with a possible D match to TRBD1 (6 bases). Between the trimmed V and J ends, which lost 5 bases and 2 bases, there was a span of 10 bases. This CDR3 contains 14 residues. Germline assignment: CDR1 MNHEY and CDR2 SVGAGI. The CDR3 protein is CASSTQGPGNTIYF. The DNA of the CDR3 is TGTGCCAGCAGTACACAGGGCCCTGGAAACACCATATATTTT.

This chain links TRBV9 with TRBJ1-5; 8 positions match TRBD1. The CDR3 is made up of 15 amino acids. CDR1 is SGDLS, CDR2 YYNGEE, per germline. V shed 0 bases, J shed 6 bases, and the junction held 5 bases outside the gene matches. The CDR3 loop reads CASSVDRTGPQPQHF. The DNA for the CDR3 is TGTGCCAGCAGCGTAGATAGGACAGGGCCTCAGCCCCAGCATTTT.

The chain joins TRBV12-3 or TRBV12-4 to TRBJ1-2; D is undetermined. The CDR3 has 13 amino acids. V lost 3 bases to trimming and J lost 1 base, with 6 bases between them. The CDR3 nucleotides read TGTGCCAGCAGTTTGGCCAGTAACTATGGCTACACCTTC. Its translation is CASSLASNYGYTF.

The V call is TRBV27, the J call TRBJ1-2; D remains ambiguous. This CDR3 region has 12 residues. In germline, CDR1 is MNHEY, CDR2 SMNVEV (reference sequence). V shed 5 bases and J shed 6 bases, with 10 bases lying between them. The CDR3 spells CASSGGIDGYTF. The CDR3, as DNA: TGTGCCAGCAGTGGAGGGATAGATGGCTACACCTTC.

The rearrangement uses TRBV7-2 and TRBJ2-5, with 11 bases fitting TRBD2. Trimming took 3 bases from V and 5 from J; bases not matched to a gene: 5. The V gene's germline CDR1 is SGHTA and CDR2 FQGNSA. This CDR3 is 15 amino acids long. CDR3 sequence (DNA): TGTGCCAGCAGCTTTAGCGGGAGGGAACGGGAGACCCAGTACTTC. Translating it yields CASSFSGRERETQYF.

V usage is TRBV7-2 and J usage is TRBJ1-2; D is unresolved. Trimming left V 6 bases short and J 0 bases short, with 11 bases between. CDR3 size: 14 residues. Germline-derived CDR1 and CDR2 are SGHTA and FQGNSA. Written as DNA, the CDR3 is TGTGCCAGCAGTAGGGAGCGAGCTAACTATGGCTACACCTTC. Encoded protein: CASSRERANYGYTF. Full variable domain (missing parts from reference TRBV7-2 and TRBJ1-2): GAGVSQSPSNKVTEKGKDVELRCDPISGHTALYWYRQSLGQGLEFLIYFQGNSAPDKSGLPSDRFSAERTGGSVSTLTIQRTQQEDSAVYLCASSRERANYGYTFGSGTRLTVV.

This chain joins TRBV18 and TRBJ2-7, with D tentatively TRBD1 (6 bases). Trimming pared 3 bases from V and 3 bases from J, leaving 9 bases between. Germline V CDR1 and CDR2: KGHSH, LQKENI. This CDR3 region has 13 residues. The DNA for the CDR3 is TGTGCCAGCTCACCTACACAGGGCTACGAGCAGTACGTC. This sequence encodes CASSPTQGYEQYV.

V is TRBV29-1 and J is TRBJ2-1; TRBD1 matches 7 bases. Germline CDR1 is SQVTM and CDR2 is ANQGSEA. CDR3 size: 13 residues. The CDR3 spells CSGGQNVYNEQFF. CDR3 sequence (DNA): TGCAGTGGGGGACAGAATGTTTACAATGAGCAGTTCTTC.

The V gene is TRBV12-3 or TRBV12-4, the J gene TRBJ2-7; D call uncertain. CDR3 size: 11 residues. V gave up 4 bases and J gave up 4 bases, with 5 bases separating them. The CDR3 is CASSSQYEQYF. The CDR3 DNA follows: TGTGCCAGCAGTTCACAATACGAGCAGTACTTC.